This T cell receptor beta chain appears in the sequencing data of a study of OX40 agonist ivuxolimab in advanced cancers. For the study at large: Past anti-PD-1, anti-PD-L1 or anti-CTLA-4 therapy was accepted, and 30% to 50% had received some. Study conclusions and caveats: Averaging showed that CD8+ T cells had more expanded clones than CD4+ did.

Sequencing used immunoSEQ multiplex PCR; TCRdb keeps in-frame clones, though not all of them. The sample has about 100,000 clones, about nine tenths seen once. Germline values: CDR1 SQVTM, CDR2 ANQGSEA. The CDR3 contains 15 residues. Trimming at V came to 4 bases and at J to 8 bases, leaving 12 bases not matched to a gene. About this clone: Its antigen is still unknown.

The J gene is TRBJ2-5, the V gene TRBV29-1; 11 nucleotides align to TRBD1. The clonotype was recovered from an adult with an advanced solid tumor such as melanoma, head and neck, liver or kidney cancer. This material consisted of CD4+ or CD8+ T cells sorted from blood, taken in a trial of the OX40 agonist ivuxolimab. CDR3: CSVGGQGASGETQYF. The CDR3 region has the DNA TGCAGCGTTGGCGGACAGGGGGCGAGTGGTGAAACCCAGTACTTC.